This T cell receptor beta chain was obtained from a study of cytomegalovirus exposure and HLA in healthy donors. Points from the study as a whole: Highest at DRB1 and lowest at HLA-C, TCR association rates differed among HLA loci in a later analysis. Relative to the roughly 690-donor mean, N-insertions were reportedly fewer in an Asian-associated ancestry cluster in a later analysis.

These donors, healthy bone marrow donors, were studied. The PCR ran on 60 Vbeta and 13 Jbeta primers. Produced via immunoSEQ multiplex PCR; TCRdb's table is partial and in-frame only. Of about 150,000 clones listed, roughly three quarters are singletons. A remark on this clone: Its antigen is as yet unknown.

Germline loops: CDR1 SGHTA, CDR2 FQGNSA. CDR3 size: 15 residues. V was cut by 0 bases and J by 1 base, with 9 bases left in between. The sequenced material came from PBMCs. V and J are TRBV7-2 and TRBJ2-5; weak D call: TRBD2 (6 bases). The source of this sequence is a human donor in good health. The CDR3 sequence: CASSLATGLQETQYF. The CDR3 coding sequence is TGTGCCAGCAGCTTAGCGACGGGACTCCAAGAGACCCAGTACTTC.